This entry lists 30 T cell receptor beta chains sequenced from one sample in a study of cytomegalovirus exposure and HLA in healthy donors. The study ran its PCR with 60 Vbeta and 13 Jbeta primers. Measured with immunoSEQ multiplex PCR; TCRdb has only the in-frame clones, and not every one. The ten most abundant clones cover roughly 1.8% of a sample with some 43,000 clones. The source material was PBMCs. These receptors all stem from a woman under 40 in good health and CMV-seronegative.

The chain joins TRBV7-9 to TRBJ1-2; D not certain. Germline V lookup: CDR1 SEHNR, CDR2 FQNEAQ (reference sequence). The length of the CDR3 is 11 residues. With 5 bases removed from V and 7 bases from J, the gap between germline ends came to 8 bases. CDR3 region: CASSRLPGYTF. The CDR3 DNA follows: TGTGCCAGCAGCCGTCTCCCTGGCTACACCTTC.

The chain employs TRBV28 and TRBJ2-7, with TRBD1 matching over 10 bases. CDR1 is MDHEN, CDR2 SYDVKM, per germline. V lost 2 bases, J lost 5 bases, and 6 bases stayed unmatched. The length of the CDR3 is 15 residues. CDR3 amino acids: CASSLPGQGNHEQYF. The CDR3, as DNA: TGTGCCAGCAGTTTACCGGGACAGGGGAACCACGAGCAGTACTTC.

The chain is built from TRBV18 and TRBJ2-2, with TRBD1 identical over 7 bases. The J segment lost 2 bases and the V segment lost 2 bases, leaving 2 bases of the junction unmatched. CDR1 and CDR2 (germline): KGHSH, LQKENI. This CDR3 is 15 amino acids long. The CDR3 DNA reads TGTGCCAGCTCACCAGGGACAGCCAACACCGGGGAGCTGTTTTTT. This encodes CASSPGTANTGELFF.

The chain has TRBV6-5 and TRBJ1-1; D uncertain. CDR1 and CDR2 from the germline V gene are MNHEY and SVGAGI. The V end was cut by 7 bases, the J end by 0 bases, with 15 bases between. This CDR3 contains 15 residues. The CDR3 loop reads CASTPVAAMNTEAFF. CDR3 nucleotide sequence: TGTGCCAGCACCCCCGTGGCGGCGATGAACACTGAAGCTTTCTTT.

V gene TRBV5-1 combines with J gene TRBJ1-2; D is perhaps TRBD1 (5 bases). This CDR3 comprises 13 residues. Germline CDR1 reads SGHRS; CDR2 reads YFSETQ. V lost 2 bases, J lost 4 bases, and 9 bases lay in between. The CDR3 region has the DNA TGCGCCAGCAGCTTCGTAGACAGCTATGGCTACACCTTC. It is translated as CASSFVDSYGYTF.

The V call is TRBV4-2, the J call TRBJ2-7; D possibly corresponds to TRBD1 (7 bases). Trimming left V 1 base short and J 2 bases short, with 15 bases between. The CDR3 is 16 amino acids. Germline values: CDR1 LGHNA, CDR2 YNFKEQ. For the CDR3, the DNA is TGTGCCAGCAGCCAAGGCCCTACAGGGGAGGCCTACGAGCAGTACTTC. It encodes CASSQGPTGEAYEQYF.

V gene TRBV29-1 combines with J gene TRBJ1-3, with TRBD1 identical over 7 bases. The trim removed 6 bases at V and 2 bases at J, leaving 1 base unmatched. This CDR3 is 12 amino acids long. CDR1 is SQVTM, CDR2 ANQGSEA, per germline. In nucleotides, the CDR3 is TGCAGCGTCACAGGGGCTGGAAACACCATATATTTT. Protein product: CSVTGAGNTIYF.

This chain links TRBV19 with TRBJ1-1, with a weak D call TRBD1 (6 bases). The germline gives CDR1 LNHDA, CDR2 SQIVND (reference sequence). V lost 2 bases and J lost 5, with 15 bases in between. The CDR3 sequence is 15 residues long. This chain's CDR3 is CASSISILDRTEAFF. The CDR3 bases are TGTGCCAGTAGTATATCCATACTGGACAGAACTGAAGCTTTCTTT.

The chain is built from TRBV7-2 and TRBJ2-5; D is perhaps TRBD2 (5 bases). CDR3 length: 13 amino acids. Germline CDR1 and CDR2: SGHTA and FQGNSA. Trimming stripped 3 bases from V and 9 bases from J, with 14 bases between. As DNA, the CDR3 is TGTGCCAGCAGCTTGCACACCAAGGGAGCCCAGTACTTC. As protein: CASSLHTKGAQYF. Supplemented by reference TRBV7-2 and TRBJ2-5, the full variable domain reads GAGVSQSPSNKVTEKGKDVELRCDPISGHTALYWYRQSLGQGLEFLIYFQGNSAPDKSGLPSDRFSAERTGGSVSTLTIQRTQQEDSAVYLCASSLHTKGAQYFGPGTRLLVL.

This sequence joins TRBV6-1 and TRBJ2-5; 11 bases align to TRBD1. From germline, CDR1 is MNHNS and CDR2 SASEGT. Losses at the gene ends were 6 bases for V and 6 bases for J; bases not matched to a gene: 3. CDR3 size: 13 residues. The CDR3 spells CASRDRGRQTQYF. The CDR3, as DNA: TGTGCCAGCAGGGACAGGGGGCGGCAGACCCAGTACTTC.

The gene calls are TRBV6-5 and TRBJ1-1, with D perhaps matching TRBD1 (5 bases). Germline CDR1 MNHEY, CDR2 SVGAGI. The V end was cut by 0 bases, the J end by 7 bases, with 15 bases between. This CDR3 region has 15 residues. CDR3 protein: CASSYSYRGVGEAFF. The CDR3, as DNA: TGTGCCAGCAGTTACTCGTATAGGGGCGTCGGTGAAGCTTTCTTT.

This chain connects TRBV15 to TRBJ2-7, with TRBD2 matching 8 bases. Trimming removed 1 base from V and 0 bases from J; junction bases left unmatched: 2. Germline CDR1 and CDR2: LNHNV and YYDKDF (reference sequence). CDR3 size: 15 residues. CDR3 in DNA: TGTGCCACCAGCAGAGGACTAGCGAGCTCCTACGAGCAGTACTTC. Amino acid sequence: CATSRGLASSYEQYF.

The gene calls are TRBV10-2 and TRBJ2-7; 12 bases align to TRBD2. The J segment lost 7 bases and the V segment lost 4 bases, leaving 8 bases of the junction unmatched. The CDR3 is 15 amino acids. Germline CDR1 and CDR2: WSHSY and SAAADI. CDR3 nucleotide sequence: TGCGCCAGCAGTGGACTAGCGGGAGAGGGTGAAGAGCAGTACTTC. Encoded protein: CASSGLAGEGEEQYF.

The chain carries TRBV5-5 and TRBJ2-3; D might be TRBD2 (6 bases). CDR1 is SGHKS, CDR2 YYEKEE, per germline (reference sequence). The CDR3 has 15 residues. Trimming left V 1 base short and J 2 bases short, with 11 bases between. In nucleotides, the CDR3 is TGTGCCAGCAGCTTGCGGGGGTCACTCACAGATACGCAGTATTTT. Translation gives CASSLRGSLTDTQYF.

V is TRBV4-1 and J is TRBJ2-1, with 7 bases identical to TRBD2. V lost 0 bases, J lost 5 bases, and 7 bases stayed unmatched. This CDR3 is built from 16 residues. Per the germline V gene, CDR1 is MGHRA and CDR2 is YSYEKL. The CDR3: CASSQERGGLDNEQFF. CDR3 bases: TGCGCCAGCAGCCAAGAAAGGGGAGGGCTAGACAATGAGCAGTTCTTC.

J is TRBJ2-6 and V is TRBV2; 10 nucleotides align to TRBD1. Germline V lookup: CDR1 SNHLY, CDR2 FYNNEI. J lost 2 bases, V lost 6 bases, and 7 bases had no gene match. This CDR3 has 17 residues. CDR3 nucleotides: TGTGCCAGCAGGGCCGGGACAGGGGTTGCTGGGGCCAACGTCCTGACTTTC. Its protein is CASRAGTGVAGANVLTF.

The genes are TRBV4-2 and TRBJ1-1, with a weak D call TRBD1 (5 bases). CDR1 is LGHNA and CDR2 is YNFKEQ in the germline V gene. V was pared by 4 bases and J by 5 bases, with 20 bases between. The CDR3 has 16 amino acids. The chain's CDR3 is CASSPPARPGGTEAFF. CDR3 bases: TGTGCCAGCAGCCCCCCGGCCCGCCCCGGGGGAACTGAAGCTTTCTTT.

J is TRBJ2-2 and V is TRBV7-2, with D maybe TRBD2 (5 bases). Deletions cut 1 base from V and 1 base from J, with 10 bases between. CDR1 and CDR2 (germline): SGHTA, FQGNSA. This CDR3 comprises 16 residues. CDR3 sequence reads: CASSLVIALNTGELFF. The CDR3 DNA reads as TGTGCCAGCAGCTTAGTTATAGCGCTGAACACCGGGGAGCTGTTTTTT.

The genes are TRBV6-5 and TRBJ1-2; D perhaps matches TRBD1 (5 bases). CDR1 and CDR2 (germline): MNHEY, SVGAGI. V lost 7 bases and J lost 4, with 16 bases in between. This CDR3 is 14 amino acids long. The CDR3 here is CASNPGSGGYGYTF. CDR3 nucleotides: TGTGCCAGCAACCCAGGGTCGGGGGGCTATGGCTACACCTTC.

This chain joins TRBV5-1 and TRBJ2-1; 7 bases align to TRBD1. Losses at the gene ends were 0 bases for V and 2 bases for J; bases not matched to a gene: 2. CDR1 and CDR2 (germline): SGHRS, YFSETQ. The CDR3 has 15 residues. CDR3 in DNA: TGCGCCAGCAGCTTGGTTCAGGGGGCCTACAATGAGCAGTTCTTC. Translating it yields CASSLVQGAYNEQFF.

This chain connects TRBV18 to TRBJ2-1; D might be TRBD2 (6 bases). Germline lookup yields CDR1 KGHSH and CDR2 LQKENI. The CDR3 is 12 amino acids. Deletions cut 3 bases from V and 12 bases from J, with 12 bases between. The CDR3 region is CASSPREHPQFF. The DNA for the CDR3 is TGTGCCAGCTCACCGCGGGAACACCCGCAGTTCTTC.

V usage is TRBV13 and J usage is TRBJ2-7; TRBD2 matches at 10 bases. The CDR3 is made up of 14 amino acids. The V gene end was trimmed by 5 bases and the J gene end by 6 bases; junction bases not matched to a gene: 7. Germline CDR1 and CDR2: PRHDT and FYEKMQ (reference sequence). The CDR3 nucleotides are TGTGCCAGCAGCCTAGCGGGAGCCCAGGGCGAGCAGTACTTC. It is translated as CASSLAGAQGEQYF.

This chain links TRBV4-1 with TRBJ1-4; TRBD1 matches at 9 bases. The CDR3 totals 15 residues. Germline assignment: CDR1 MGHRA and CDR2 YSYEKL. V was pared by 4 bases and J by 5 bases, with 5 bases of the junction left unmatched. The DNA of the CDR3 is TGCGCCAGCAGCCTATTAGACAGGGGGAATGAAAAACTGTTTTTT. Translated, it gives CASSLLDRGNEKLFF.

The chain is built from TRBV27 and TRBJ2-7; 9 bases fit TRBD1. This CDR3 spans 16 amino acids. With V trimmed by 0 bases and J by 6 bases, 9 bases remained unmatched. CDR1 is MNHEY, CDR2 SMNVEV, per germline (reference sequence). The CDR3 DNA reads as TGTGCCAGCAGTTTATCGATCCCGGGACAGGGAAGCGAGCAGTACTTC. Its translation: CASSLSIPGQGSEQYF.

The chain carries TRBV4-1 and TRBJ1-3, with unresolved D. Trimming removed 0 bases at V and 1 base at J, with 13 bases between. This CDR3 region has 17 residues. Germline CDR1 is MGHRA and CDR2 is YSYEKL. The CDR3 sequence is CASSQEPLERSGNTIYF. In nucleotides, the CDR3 is TGCGCCAGCAGCCAAGAGCCCCTGGAGAGGTCTGGAAACACCATATATTTT.

The gene calls are TRBV5-1 and TRBJ2-7; a possible D gene is TRBD2 (5 bases). V was pared by 4 bases and J by 4 bases, with 15 bases between. Germline lookup yields CDR1 SGHRS and CDR2 YFSETQ. This CDR3 region has 14 residues. The CDR3 here is CASSRSGTGYEQYF. Here the CDR3 DNA reads TGCGCCAGCAGCCGAAGCGGTACGGGGTACGAGCAGTACTTC.

J is TRBJ2-1 and V is TRBV7-3; 9 bases agree with TRBD2. The V and J ends lost 1 base and 1 base, in that order; junction bases with no gene match: 11. Germline lookup yields CDR1 SGHTA and CDR2 FQGTGA. The CDR3 sequence is 19 residues long. CDR3 region: CASSLRPSGMRWSYNEQFF. CDR3 coding DNA: TGTGCCAGCAGCTTAAGGCCTAGCGGGATGCGATGGTCCTACAATGAGCAGTTCTTC.

The chain carries TRBV19 and TRBJ2-3, with D possibly TRBD2 on 5 matching bases. Deletions cut 6 bases from V and 4 bases from J, with 20 bases between. Germline lookup yields CDR1 LNHDA and CDR2 SQIVND (reference sequence). This CDR3 has 16 residues. The CDR3 DNA reads TGTGCCAGTAGGTCCCAGCCGGGCGTGAGGGCAGATACGCAGTATTTT. Protein product: CASRSQPGVRADTQYF.

The rearrangement links TRBV28 to TRBJ2-7; possibly TRBD2 for D (6 bases). CDR3 size: 14 residues. V was trimmed by 6 bases and J by 1 base, leaving 13 bases between them. The germline gives CDR1 MDHEN, CDR2 SYDVKM. The CDR3 DNA sequence: TGTGCCAGCAGATTGACCCGGGGGTCCTACGAGCAGTACTTC. Translated: CASRLTRGSYEQYF.

This rearrangement joins TRBV29-1 to TRBJ2-2; D call uncertain. The CDR3 has 15 residues. Trimming pared 4 bases from V and 5 bases from J, leaving 17 bases between. The germline gives CDR1 SQVTM, CDR2 ANQGSEA. The chain's CDR3 is CSVVLGDLGTGELFF. The CDR3 nucleotides are TGCAGCGTTGTTTTAGGCGATCTCGGGACCGGGGAGCTGTTTTTT.